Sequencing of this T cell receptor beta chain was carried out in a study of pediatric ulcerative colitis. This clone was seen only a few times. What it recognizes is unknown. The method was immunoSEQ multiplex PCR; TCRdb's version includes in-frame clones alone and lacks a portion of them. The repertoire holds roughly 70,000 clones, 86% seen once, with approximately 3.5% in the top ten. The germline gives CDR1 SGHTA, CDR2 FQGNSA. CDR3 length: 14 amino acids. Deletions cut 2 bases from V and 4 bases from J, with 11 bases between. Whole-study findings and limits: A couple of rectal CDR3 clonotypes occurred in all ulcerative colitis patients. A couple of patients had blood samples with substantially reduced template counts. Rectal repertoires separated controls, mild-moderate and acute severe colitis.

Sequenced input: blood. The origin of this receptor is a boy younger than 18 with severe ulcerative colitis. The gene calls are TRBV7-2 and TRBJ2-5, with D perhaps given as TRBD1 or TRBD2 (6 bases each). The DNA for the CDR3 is TGTGCCAGCAGCTTATCCCGGGGGCGAGAGACCCAGTACTTC. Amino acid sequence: CASSLSRGRETQYF. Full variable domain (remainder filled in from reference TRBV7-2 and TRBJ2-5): GAGVSQSPSNKVTEKGKDVELRCDPISGHTALYWYRQSLGQGLEFLIYFQGNSAPDKSGLPSDRFSAERTGGSVSTLTIQRTQQEDSAVYLCASSLSRGRETQYFGPGTRLLVL.